Reported below is one T cell receptor beta chain. Its antigen is unknown. Treatment indicated: some 20 received Ad26.COV2.S at low or high dose, single or two shots; 5 received placebo; per-sample allocation not given. Sample collection was performed on day 63 after the first vaccine or placebo injection. Germline V gene data show CDR1 as KGHDR and CDR2 as SFDVKD. CDR3 size: 14 residues. The junction had 2 bases not matched to a gene; V was cut back by 3 bases and J by 5 bases. These data originate in a study of Ad26.COV2.S vaccination and SARS-CoV-2 variants. Turning to the study itself: Trial arm assignment for the donor was COV1001 Ad26.COV2.S. Whole-study results and caveats: Placebo recipients trailed vaccine recipients in spike-specific TCR breadth. Spike-specific responses of CD8+ and CD4+ T cells were reported to display substantial breadth after vaccination.

Here immunoSEQ multiplex PCR was the method, and the copy in TCRdb shows in-frame clones only, minus some. The data show some 290,000 clones, about 82% seen once. The V gene is TRBV24-1, the J gene TRBJ2-3; 9 nucleotides match TRBD1. The TCR was taken from a person between 18 and 65 years old who received the Ad26.COV2.S COVID-19 vaccine or a placebo. Sequencing used peripheral blood, obtained in a trial of Ad26.COV2.S vaccine versus placebo. The CDR3 sequence is CATSDRDRVDTQYF. In DNA, the CDR3 is TGTGCCACCAGTGATCGGGACAGGGTAGATACGCAGTATTTT.